Listed here are 15 T cell receptor beta chains from one sample, sequenced in a study of technical replicates of blood from a handful of donors (dated by TCRdb to about 2017). The protocol used for the library was the immunoSEQ multiplex PCR assay. As stored in TCRdb, this immuneACCESS dataset retains in-frame rearrangements with V and J assigned. A fraction of the clones does not appear; measured against another copy, unresolved V genes explain less than half of the discrepancy, and the remainder lacks a known reason. The sample records nearly 70,000 clones, around 91% of which are singletons. The ten most abundant clones make up about 0.4% of the sample. Sequencing was done on a sample of T cells isolated from PBMCs. The receptors were sampled from a human donor in good health.

V and J are TRBV2 and TRBJ2-2; possible D gene TRBD1, 6 bases. In germline, CDR1 is SNHLY, CDR2 FYNNEI. This CDR3 spans 13 amino acids. V dropped 3 bases and J dropped 6 bases, with 8 bases sitting between them. The CDR3 loop reads CASSEWGPGELFF. DNA of the CDR3: TGTGCCAGCAGTGAGTGGGGGCCCGGGGAGCTGTTTTTT.

The chain carries TRBV7-9 and TRBJ1-1; TRBD1 might be the D (6 bases). CDR3 length: 17 residues. V gave up 6 bases and J gave up 3 bases, with 23 bases separating them. Germline values: CDR1 SEHNR, CDR2 FQNEAQ (reference sequence). Here the CDR3 DNA reads TGTGCCAGCAGATCGAGCCCCACAGGGTCAGGTGACACTGAAGCTTTCTTT. Translating gives CASRSSPTGSGDTEAFF. Using reference TRBV7-9 and TRBJ1-1 for the parts outside the CDR3, the full variable domain is DTGVSQNPRHKITKRGQNVTFRCDPISEHNRLYWYRQTLGQGPEFLTYFQNEAQLEKSRLLSDRFSAERPKGSFSTLEIQRTEQGDSAMYLCASRSSPTGSGDTEAFFGQGTRLTVV.

The chain couples TRBV28 to TRBJ1-1; D unresolved. The V end lost 5 bases, the J end lost 1 base, and 17 bases lay between the germline ends. CDR1 is MDHEN and CDR2 is SYDVKM in the germline V gene. The length of the CDR3 is 16 residues. In DNA, the CDR3 is TGTGCCAGCAGTCCAATTCTTGGAGCGGGGAACACTGAAGCTTTCTTT. Translated: CASSPILGAGNTEAFF.

The J gene is TRBJ2-5, the V gene TRBV5-4; D gene uncertain. CDR3 length: 13 residues. Germline values: CDR1 SGHNT, CDR2 YYREEE (reference sequence). The V gene lost 0 bases and the J gene lost 2 bases, with 5 bases spanning the gap. CDR3 amino acids: CASSLVQQETQYF. CDR3 in DNA: TGTGCCAGCAGCTTGGTACAGCAAGAGACCCAGTACTTC.

This clone was recorded once. The rearrangement joins TRBV6-5 to TRBJ2-5; 10 positions agree with TRBD2. The junction had 4 bases not matched to a gene; V was cut back by 4 bases and J by 2 bases. CDR1 and CDR2 from the germline V gene are MNHEY and SVGAGI. This CDR3 comprises 15 residues. The CDR3: CASSSGTSVQETQYF. The CDR3 coding sequence is TGTGCCAGCAGTTCCGGGACTAGCGTGCAAGAGACCCAGTACTTC.

This sequence joins TRBV5-4 and TRBJ2-3; the D gene is possibly TRBD2 (5 bases). The V end lost 0 bases, the J end lost 5 bases, and 13 bases lay between the germline ends. This CDR3 region has 15 residues. CDR1 is SGHNT and CDR2 is YYREEE in the germline V gene (reference sequence). As DNA, the CDR3 is TGTGCCAGCAGCTTGGGCGGCGGGTCTATAGATACGCAGTATTTT. It is translated as CASSLGGGSIDTQYF. The full variable domain, rest sourced from reference TRBV5-4 and TRBJ2-3, is ETGVTQSPTHLIKTRGQQVTLRCSSQSGHNTVSWYQQALGQGPQFIFQYYREEENGRGNFPPRFSGLQFPNYSSELNVNALELDDSALYLCASSLGGGSIDTQYFGPGTRLTVL.

The chain links TRBV5-1 to TRBJ2-7, with 7 bases that match TRBD1. CDR3 size: 15 residues. Unmatched junction bases numbered 6, after V lost 0 bases and J lost 3 bases. Germline V gene lookup returns CDR1 SGHRS and CDR2 YFSETQ. CDR3 in amino acids: CASSLDLDRLYEQYF. The CDR3 DNA is TGCGCCAGCAGCTTGGACCTGGACAGGCTCTACGAGCAGTACTTC.

The chain recombines TRBV15 with TRBJ1-5; D is unresolved. Trimming shortened V by 1 base and J by 3 bases, and 13 bases separated the two germline ends. CDR3 length: 16 amino acids. CDR1 and CDR2 (germline): LNHNV, YYDKDF (reference sequence). CDR3: CATSRAGRLDNQPQHF. CDR3 DNA: TGTGCCACCAGCAGAGCCGGAAGACTGGACAATCAGCCCCAGCATTTT. Looking up the rest from reference TRBV15 and TRBJ1-5 gives the full variable domain: DAMVIQNPRYQVTQFGKPVTLSCSQTLNHNVMYWYQQKSSQAPKLLFHYYDKDFNNEADTPDNFQSRRPNTSFCFLDIRSPGLGDTAMYLCATSRAGRLDNQPQHFGDGTRLSIL.

This clone is a singleton in its sample. The CDR3 bases are TGTGCCAGCAGTGATACAGGGGGATACGAAGAGACCCAGTACTTC. It specifies CASSDTGGYEETQYF. The gene calls are TRBV6-1 and TRBJ2-5; 8 bases line up with TRBD1. V was clipped by 3 bases and J by 3 bases; unmatched bases: 6. The CDR3 consists of 15 residues. Per germline, CDR1 MNHNS and CDR2 SASEGT.

This chain connects TRBV28 to TRBJ2-6; D remains unclear. Germline V gene lookup returns CDR1 MDHEN and CDR2 SYDVKM. V lost 3 bases to trimming and J lost 1 base, with 10 bases between them. The CDR3 runs 16 residues. The CDR3 spells CASSLFGRSGANVLTF. The CDR3 coding sequence is TGTGCCAGCAGTTTGTTTGGGCGTTCTGGGGCCAACGTCCTGACTTTC.

The chain uses TRBV6-5 and TRBJ1-3, with D perhaps matching TRBD1 (6 bases). The ends were cut back, 7 bases at V and 1 base at J, with 11 bases in the middle. The CDR3 has 14 amino acids. The germline V gene encodes CDR1 MNHEY and CDR2 SVGAGI. The CDR3 loop reads CASMGAWSGNTIYF. The CDR3 DNA reads as TGTGCCAGCATGGGGGCTTGGTCTGGAAACACCATATATTTT.

The chain combines TRBV6-1 with TRBJ2-5; TRBD2 is a possible D gene (5 bases). Germline CDR1 and CDR2: MNHNS and SASEGT. V lost 5 bases, J lost 5 bases, and 18 bases lay in between. CDR3 size: 15 residues. CDR3 nucleotide sequence: TGTGCCAGCAGTCTGTTTCGTGGGAGTGGGGAGACCCAGTACTTC. Amino acids: CASSLFRGSGETQYF.

The chain couples TRBV19 to TRBJ2-2, with TRBD1 matching over 8 bases. The CDR3 totals 14 residues. Germline values: CDR1 LNHDA, CDR2 SQIVND (reference sequence). J gave up 6 bases and V 3 bases, and 3 bases lay outside the gene matches. The CDR3 spells CASSMDRDPGELFF. The CDR3 DNA follows: TGTGCCAGTAGTATGGACAGGGACCCCGGGGAGCTGTTTTTT.

The V and J genes are TRBV13 and TRBJ2-7, with 10 bases fitting TRBD1. The CDR3 is made up of 14 amino acids. Unmatched junction bases numbered 5, after V lost 2 bases and J lost 7 bases. From germline, CDR1 is PRHDT and CDR2 FYEKMQ (reference sequence). This CDR3 is CASSLRDRGGEQYF. The CDR3 DNA follows: TGTGCCAGCAGCTTACGGGACAGGGGTGGTGAGCAGTACTTC.

V and J are TRBV11-3 and TRBJ2-1; D may be TRBD2 (5 bases). The V end was cut by 4 bases, the J end by 6 bases, with 13 bases between. CDR3 size: 14 residues. Germline CDR1 and CDR2: SGHNT and YENEEA. The CDR3 coding sequence is TGTGCCAGCAGCTCTGGACTGCTACCCAATGAGCAGTTCTTC. This codes for CASSSGLLPNEQFF.